The entry below describes one T cell receptor (beta chain). The CDR3 spans 19 residues. Germline loops: CDR1 SGHNT, CDR2 YYREEE (reference sequence). V shed 4 bases, J shed 3 bases, and the junction held 13 bases outside the gene matches. The sample belongs to a study of blood T cell repertoires in COVID-19. Study-wide background: Collection of acute and convalescent COVID-19 samples took place in the United States, Italy and Spain. PBMCs, B-cell-depleted T cells, or T cells were the source of the cDNA or gDNA that made up the material.

The assay was immunoSEQ multiplex PCR, and TCRdb's table has in-frame clones only and misses some. This sample has approximately 250,000 clones, with about 90% found just once. This clonotype was sampled from a man aged 25-45 years with COVID-19, enrolled during active disease. The V and J genes are TRBV5-4 and TRBJ2-3; 14 bases agree with TRBD2. Sequenced sample: peripheral blood. The CDR3 DNA is TGTGCCAGCAGCATCCCGGGACTAGCGGGGGCCCACTCGACAGATACGCAGTATTTT. It encodes CASSIPGLAGAHSTDTQYF.